One sample yielded the 25 T cell receptor beta chains listed below, sequenced in a study of HIV-infected patients and healthy controls. One entry per CDR3 protein results from TCRdb running MiXCR on the 5' RACE reads. The sample gives approximately 64,000 distinct CDR3 sequences, 15% to 20% of which show up once; 1.4% is in the top ten. The sequencing input was CD4+ T cells from blood. Receptor source: a human donor in good health.

V gene TRBV7-3 combines with J gene TRBJ2-1; D remains ambiguous. The germline V gene encodes CDR1 SGHTA and CDR2 FQGTGA. This CDR3 is 15 amino acids long. The ends were cut back, 0 bases at V and 9 bases at J, with 15 bases in the middle. CDR3 bases: TGTGCCAGCAGCTTAACCCCTCTCCCGGGTGCTGAGCAGTTCTTC. Translation: CASSLTPLPGAEQFF.

Ten or more counts support this clonotype. J is TRBJ2-7 and V is TRBV18; TRBD2 matches at 9 bases. The CDR3 is 15 amino acids. Germline CDR1 and CDR2: KGHSH and LQKENI. V dropped 3 bases and J dropped 9; count of bases not matched to a gene: 12. CDR3 sequence: CASSPSLLAGSLQYF. The CDR3 DNA sequence: TGTGCCAGCTCACCCTCACTCCTAGCGGGAAGCTTGCAGTACTTC.

There are many counts of this clonotype. The rearrangement joins TRBV29-1 to TRBJ2-2; TRBD2 agrees at 13 bases. The CDR3 extends over 14 amino acids. In germline, CDR1 is SQVTM, CDR2 ANQGSEA. V lost 7 bases, J lost 7 bases, and 6 bases stayed unmatched. The DNA for the CDR3 is TGCAGCGCCCGGACTAGCGGGAGAGACGGGGAGCTGTTTTTT. This codes for CSARTSGRDGELFF.

The chain has TRBV10-3 and TRBJ2-2; 9 bases map to TRBD1. This CDR3 region has 14 residues. Losses at the gene ends were 10 bases for V and 1 base for J; bases not matched to a gene: 4. Germline V lookup: CDR1 ENHRY, CDR2 SYGVKD. In DNA, the CDR3 is TGTGCCACCCGACAGGGGGAGAACACCGGGGAGCTGTTTTTT. It encodes CATRQGENTGELFF.

This clonotype has a count of ten or more. The rearrangement uses TRBV6-5 and TRBJ1-2, with D possibly being TRBD1 (5 bases). Per the germline V gene, CDR1 is MNHEY and CDR2 is SVGAGI. Trimming shortened V by 6 bases and J by 0 bases, and 8 bases separated the two germline ends. CDR3 size: 13 residues. The CDR3 region is CASRDTSNYGYTF. The CDR3 coding sequence is TGTGCCAGCAGGGACACCTCTAACTATGGCTACACCTTC.

V usage is TRBV6-6 and J usage is TRBJ2-7; D is perhaps TRBD1 or TRBD2 (5 bases each). The CDR3 is made up of 17 amino acids. Trimming removed 0 bases from V and 4 bases from J, with 19 bases in between. From germline, CDR1 is MNHNY and CDR2 SVGAGI (reference sequence). Here the CDR3 reads CASSYSSVTGLLYEQYF. CDR3 sequence (DNA): TGTGCCAGCAGTTACTCCTCGGTCACAGGACTCTTATACGAGCAGTACTTC.

This chain uses TRBV27 with TRBJ2-3; 7 bases agree with TRBD2. CDR3 length: 13 amino acids. The J segment lost 4 bases and the V segment lost 4 bases, leaving 2 bases of the junction unmatched. Germline V gene sequence: CDR1 MNHEY, CDR2 SMNVEV (reference sequence). DNA for the CDR3: TGTGCCAGCAGTTACCGGGGGGCAGATACGCAGTATTTT. Residues: CASSYRGADTQYF.

This clonotype has at least ten counts. The chain recombines TRBV5-1 with TRBJ2-3, with 9 positions matching TRBD2. With V trimmed by 4 bases and J by 5 bases, 8 bases remained unmatched. Germline V gives CDR1 SGHRS, CDR2 YFSETQ. The CDR3 has 15 amino acids. CDR3 sequence (DNA): TGCGCCAGCAGCGCCTGGGGACTAGCTGAAGATACGCAGTATTTT. It specifies CASSAWGLAEDTQYF.

This clonotype showed up many times. This rearrangement joins TRBV6-1 to TRBJ2-1; TRBD2 is a possible D gene (6 bases). Germline CDR1 reads MNHNS; CDR2 reads SASEGT. V was shortened by 3 bases and J by 0 bases, with 18 bases between the two germline ends. The CDR3 runs 18 residues. CDR3 sequence reads: CASSEQPRSGYSYNEQFF. The DNA for the CDR3 is TGTGCCAGCAGTGAGCAACCCCGGAGCGGGTACTCCTACAATGAGCAGTTCTTC.

This clonotype was counted between two and nine times. The rearrangement links TRBV5-1 to TRBJ1-1; 12 bases align to TRBD1. Unmatched junction bases numbered 12, after V lost 2 bases and J lost 10 bases. This CDR3 is 16 amino acids long. Germline CDR1 reads SGHRS; CDR2 reads YFSETQ. The CDR3 coding sequence is TGCGCCAGCAGCTTACAACCGGGACAGGGGGCCGGCGGAGCTTTCTTT. Protein sequence: CASSLQPGQGAGGAFF.

This clonotype was counted a few times. The chain carries TRBV18 and TRBJ2-7; 7 nucleotides line up with TRBD1. Germline trimming cut 2 bases from V and 2 bases from J; bases unmatched to any gene: 3. CDR3 length: 14 amino acids. Germline values: CDR1 KGHSH, CDR2 LQKENI. DNA for the CDR3: TGTGCCAGCTCACCAACAGGGGCGACCTACGAGCAGTACTTC. Translation: CASSPTGATYEQYF.

This clonotype was counted ten times or more. V is TRBV27 and J is TRBJ2-5; 9 bases align to TRBD2. Germline CDR1 reads MNHEY; CDR2 reads SMNVEV (reference sequence). The CDR3 runs 16 residues. The V and J ends lost 2 bases and 4 bases, in that order; junction bases with no gene match: 8. CDR3 bases: TGTGCCAGCAGTTTAACGCCCGGGACTAGCCGAGAGACCCAGTACTTC. Translating gives CASSLTPGTSRETQYF.

The chain combines TRBV7-3 with TRBJ2-5; D is unresolved. The CDR3 loop spans 15 amino acids. Germline-derived CDR1 and CDR2 are SGHTA and FQGTGA. V was cut by 2 bases and J by 5 bases, with 15 bases left in between. This CDR3 is CASSLLGSLGETQYF. CDR3 DNA sequence: TGTGCCAGCAGCTTATTGGGTTCCCTCGGGGAGACCCAGTACTTC.

This clonotype was observed many times. An end of the junction differs from the germline gene, which may be a read error. This chain joins TRBV20-1 and TRBJ1-2, with D unclear. Germline-derived CDR1 and CDR2 are DFQATT and SNEGSKA (reference sequence). CDR3 length: 11 amino acids. DNA for the CDR3: TGCAGTGCGAGAGACGTCTATGGCTACACCTTC. Protein: CSARDVYGYTF.

The chain uses TRBV20-1 and TRBJ1-5; D gene uncertain. The CDR3 has 15 residues. Germline V lookup: CDR1 DFQATT, CDR2 SNEGSKA (reference sequence). V was pared by 3 bases and J by 0 bases, with 12 bases between. CDR3 sequence reads: CSASLAGISNQPQHF. As DNA, the CDR3 is TGCAGTGCTAGTTTAGCGGGAATTAGCAATCAGCCCCAGCATTTT.

This clonotype was recorded once. V gene TRBV2 combines with J gene TRBJ1-2; perhaps TRBD1 as D (5 bases). V was cut by 4 bases and J by 4 bases, with 13 bases left in between. This CDR3 region has 14 residues. The germline V gene has CDR1 SNHLY and CDR2 FYNNEI. CDR3 nucleotides: TGTGCCAGCAGTGGAACGGAAAGGGGCTATGGCTACACCTTC. Residues: CASSGTERGYGYTF.

This clonotype was counted ten times or more. The chain joins TRBV5-1 to TRBJ1-4; D perhaps matches TRBD1 (6 bases). Trimming left V 4 bases short and J 8 bases short, with 15 bases between. The germline V gene has CDR1 SGHRS and CDR2 YFSETQ. This CDR3 region has 14 residues. CDR3 sequence reads: CASSGGSGDEKLFF. The CDR3 DNA reads TGCGCCAGCAGCGGGGGGTCAGGGGACGAAAAACTGTTTTTT.

This clonotype came up many times. V and J are TRBV19 and TRBJ1-1, with D perhaps TRBD1 (6 bases). V dropped 7 bases and J dropped 1 base, with 10 bases sitting between them. Germline CDR1 is LNHDA and CDR2 is SQIVND (reference sequence). CDR3 length: 13 residues. CDR3 region: CASKDRQNTEAFF. Here the CDR3 DNA reads TGTGCCAGTAAGGACAGACAGAACACTGAAGCTTTCTTT.

This clonotype appeared many times. The chain is built from TRBV6-2 or TRBV6-3 and TRBJ1-1; 8 bases are a match to TRBD1. Germline assignment: CDR1 MNHEY and CDR2 SVGEGT. The CDR3 length is 14 residues. Unmatched junction bases numbered 6, after V lost 5 bases and J lost 4 bases. The CDR3 is CASSTSTGGTEAFF. DNA for the CDR3: TGTGCCAGCAGTACTTCCACAGGGGGCACTGAAGCTTTCTTT.

This clonotype came up once. J is TRBJ2-3 and V is TRBV7-2; the D call may be TRBD1 or TRBD2 (6 bases each). V lost 5 bases to trimming and J lost 2 bases, with 17 bases between them. Germline V gene data show CDR1 as SGHTA and CDR2 as FQGNSA. This CDR3 has 16 amino acids. DNA for the CDR3: TGTGCCAGCAGCGGAGGGACAAGGACCTTCACAGATACGCAGTATTTT. The encoded protein is CASSGGTRTFTDTQYF.

The V gene is TRBV12-5, the J gene TRBJ2-2; D gene ambiguous. V gave up 6 bases and J gave up 0 bases, with 8 bases separating them. Germline V lookup: CDR1 LGHNT, CDR2 FRNRAP. The CDR3 loop spans 14 amino acids. CDR3 bases: TGTGCTAGTGGACTTCGACCGAACACCGGGGAGCTGTTTTTT. It specifies CASGLRPNTGELFF. Drawing the rest from reference TRBV12-5 and TRBJ2-2, the complete variable domain is DARVTQTPRHKVTEMGQEVTMRCQPILGHNTVFWYRQTMMQGLELLAYFRNRAPLDDSGMPKDRFSAEMPDATLATLKIQPSEPRDSAVYFCASGLRPNTGELFFGEGSRLTVL.

This clonotype turned up a few times. The V gene is TRBV21-1, the J gene TRBJ2-7; no DNA check was done on the table's D call, TRBD2. TRBV21-1 represents a pseudogene. This CDR3 comprises 16 residues. The CDR3 spells CASSKASGRAGYEQYF. In nucleotides, the CDR3 is TGTGCCAGCAGCAAAGCAAGCGGGAGGGCCGGGTACGAGCAGTACTTC.

This clonotype was recorded many times. The J gene is TRBJ1-3, the V gene TRBV9; no clear D gene. Trimming left V 0 bases short and J 2 bases short, with 9 bases between. The CDR3 covers 15 residues. Per the germline V gene, CDR1 is SGDLS and CDR2 is YYNGEE. CDR3 loop: CASSVDPEPGNTIYF. CDR3 sequence (DNA): TGTGCCAGCAGCGTAGATCCCGAACCTGGAAACACCATATATTTT.

This clonotype was detected only a few times. The genes are TRBV4-2 and TRBJ1-1, with 7 bases that match TRBD1. Germline CDR1 LGHNA, CDR2 YNFKEQ. Germline trimming cut 1 base from V and 2 bases from J; bases unmatched to any gene: 7. CDR3 length equals 16 residues. CDR3 bases: TGTGCCAGCAGCCAAGGGCGGACAGGATACAACACTGAAGCTTTCTTT. Residues: CASSQGRTGYNTEAFF.

V usage is TRBV7-9 and J usage is TRBJ1-2; TRBD1 is a possible D gene (5 bases). The CDR3 totals 13 residues. CDR1 SEHNR and CDR2 FQNEAQ come from the germline V gene (reference sequence). Between the trimmed V and J ends, which lost 0 bases and 10 bases, there was a span of 12 bases. CDR3: CASSLAPGTTYTF. In nucleotides, the CDR3 is TGTGCCAGCAGCTTAGCGCCCGGGACCACCTACACCTTC. The full variable domain, completed using reference TRBV7-9 and TRBJ1-2, is DTGVSQNPRHKITKRGQNVTFRCDPISEHNRLYWYRQTLGQGPEFLTYFQNEAQLEKSRLLSDRFSAERPKGSFSTLEIQRTEQGDSAMYLCASSLAPGTTYTFGSGTRLTVV.